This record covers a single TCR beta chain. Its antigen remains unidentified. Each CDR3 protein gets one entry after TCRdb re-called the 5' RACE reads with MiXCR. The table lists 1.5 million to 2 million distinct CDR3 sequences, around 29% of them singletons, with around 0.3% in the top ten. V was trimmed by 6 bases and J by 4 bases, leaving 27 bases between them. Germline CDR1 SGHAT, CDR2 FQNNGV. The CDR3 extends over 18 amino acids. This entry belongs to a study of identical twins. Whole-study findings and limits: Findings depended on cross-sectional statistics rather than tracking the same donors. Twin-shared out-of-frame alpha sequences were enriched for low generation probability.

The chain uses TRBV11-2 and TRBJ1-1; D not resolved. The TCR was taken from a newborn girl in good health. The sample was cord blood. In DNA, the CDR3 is TGTGCCAGCAGGATCCCCGTCCGCACAGCGGCCCGGGGCACTGAAGCTTTCTTT. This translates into CASRIPVRTAARGTEAFF.